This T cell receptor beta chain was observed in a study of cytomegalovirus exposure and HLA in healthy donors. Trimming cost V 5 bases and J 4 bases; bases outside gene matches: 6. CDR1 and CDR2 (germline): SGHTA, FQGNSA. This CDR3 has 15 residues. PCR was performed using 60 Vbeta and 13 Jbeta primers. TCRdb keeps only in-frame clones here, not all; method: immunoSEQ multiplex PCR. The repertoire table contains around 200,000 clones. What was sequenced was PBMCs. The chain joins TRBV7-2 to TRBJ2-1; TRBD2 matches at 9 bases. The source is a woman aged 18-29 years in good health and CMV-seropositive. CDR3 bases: TGTGCCAGCAGCATTAGCGGGAGCGGATACAATGAGCAGTTCTTC. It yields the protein CASSISGSGYNEQFF.